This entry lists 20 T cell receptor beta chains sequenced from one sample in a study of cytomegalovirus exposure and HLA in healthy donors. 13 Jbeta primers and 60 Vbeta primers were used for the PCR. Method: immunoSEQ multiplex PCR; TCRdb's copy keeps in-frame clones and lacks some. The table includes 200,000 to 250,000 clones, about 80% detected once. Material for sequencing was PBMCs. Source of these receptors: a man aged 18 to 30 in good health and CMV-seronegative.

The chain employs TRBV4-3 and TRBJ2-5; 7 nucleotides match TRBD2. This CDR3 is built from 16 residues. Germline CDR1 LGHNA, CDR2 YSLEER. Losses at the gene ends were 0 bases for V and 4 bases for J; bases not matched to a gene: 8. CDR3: CASSQELAVPGETQYF. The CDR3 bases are TGCGCCAGCAGCCAAGAGCTAGCGGTCCCAGGAGAGACCCAGTACTTC.

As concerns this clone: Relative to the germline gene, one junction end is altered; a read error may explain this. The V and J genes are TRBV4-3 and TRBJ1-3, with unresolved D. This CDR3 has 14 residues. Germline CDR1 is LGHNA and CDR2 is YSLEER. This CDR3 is CASSQDSTEPRPLF. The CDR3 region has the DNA TGCGCCAGCAGCCAAGATAGTACCGAACCGAGGCCACTTTTT.

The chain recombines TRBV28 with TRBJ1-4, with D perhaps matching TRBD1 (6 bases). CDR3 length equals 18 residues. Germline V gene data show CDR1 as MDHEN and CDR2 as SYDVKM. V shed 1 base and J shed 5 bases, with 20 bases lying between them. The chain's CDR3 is CASSLYPTGTGRNEKLFF. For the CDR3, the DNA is TGTGCCAGCAGTTTATATCCTACGGGAACAGGGCGGAATGAAAAACTGTTTTTT.

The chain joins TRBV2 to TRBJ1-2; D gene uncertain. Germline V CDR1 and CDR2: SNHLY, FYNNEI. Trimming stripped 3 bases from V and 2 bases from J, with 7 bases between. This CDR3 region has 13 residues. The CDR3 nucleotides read TGTGCCAGCAGTGAGGGCGAAAACTATGGCTACACCTTC. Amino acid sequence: CASSEGENYGYTF.

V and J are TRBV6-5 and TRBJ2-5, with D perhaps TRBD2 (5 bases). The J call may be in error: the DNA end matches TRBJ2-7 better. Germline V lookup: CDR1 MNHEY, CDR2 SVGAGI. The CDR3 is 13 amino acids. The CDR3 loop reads CASRRTPYYEQYF. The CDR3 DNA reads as TGTGCCAGCCGCAGGACTCCATACTACGAGCAGTACTTC.

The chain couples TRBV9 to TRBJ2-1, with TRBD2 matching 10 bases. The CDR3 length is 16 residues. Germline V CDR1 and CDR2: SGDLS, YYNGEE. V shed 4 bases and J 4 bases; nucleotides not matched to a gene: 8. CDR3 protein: CASSPYTSGIYNEQFF. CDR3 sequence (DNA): TGTGCCAGCAGCCCCTATACTAGCGGGATTTACAATGAGCAGTTCTTC.

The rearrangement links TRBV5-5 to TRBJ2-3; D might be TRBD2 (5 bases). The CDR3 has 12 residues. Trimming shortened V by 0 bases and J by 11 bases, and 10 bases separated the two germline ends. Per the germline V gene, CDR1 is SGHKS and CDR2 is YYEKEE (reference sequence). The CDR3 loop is CASSLDAGRQYF. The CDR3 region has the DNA TGTGCCAGCAGCTTGGATGCGGGCAGGCAGTATTTT.

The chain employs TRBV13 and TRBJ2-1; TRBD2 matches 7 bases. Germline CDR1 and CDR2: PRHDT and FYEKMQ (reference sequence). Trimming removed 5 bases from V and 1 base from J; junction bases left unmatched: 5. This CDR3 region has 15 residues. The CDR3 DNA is TGTGCCAGCAGCGGGGAGGGCGGGTCCTACAATGAGCAGTTCTTC. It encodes CASSGEGGSYNEQFF. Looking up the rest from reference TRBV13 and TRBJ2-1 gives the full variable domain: AAGVIQSPRHLIKEKRETATLKCYPIPRHDTVYWYQQGPGQDPQFLISFYEKMQSDKGSIPDRFSAQQFSDYHSELNMSSLELGDSALYFCASSGEGGSYNEQFFGPGTRLTVL.

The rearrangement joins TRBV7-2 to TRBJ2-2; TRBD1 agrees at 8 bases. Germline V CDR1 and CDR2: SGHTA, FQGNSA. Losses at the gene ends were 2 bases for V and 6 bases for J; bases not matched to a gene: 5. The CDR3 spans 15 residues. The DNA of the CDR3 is TGTGCCAGCAGCTTAACACAGGGGGGACCCGGGGAGCTGTTTTTT. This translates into CASSLTQGGPGELFF.

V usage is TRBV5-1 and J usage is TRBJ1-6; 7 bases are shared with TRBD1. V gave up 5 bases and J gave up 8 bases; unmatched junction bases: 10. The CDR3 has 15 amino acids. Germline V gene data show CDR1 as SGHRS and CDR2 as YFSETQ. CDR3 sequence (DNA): TGCGCCAGCAGGGTTGGACAGGTGCGTGATTCACCCCTCCACTTT. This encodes CASRVGQVRDSPLHF. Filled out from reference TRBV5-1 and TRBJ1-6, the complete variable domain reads KAGVTQTPRYLIKTRGQQVTLSCSPISGHRSVSWYQQTPGQGLQFLFEYFSETQRNKGNFPGRFSGRQFSNSRSEMNVSTLELGDSALYLCASRVGQVRDSPLHFGNGTRLTVT.

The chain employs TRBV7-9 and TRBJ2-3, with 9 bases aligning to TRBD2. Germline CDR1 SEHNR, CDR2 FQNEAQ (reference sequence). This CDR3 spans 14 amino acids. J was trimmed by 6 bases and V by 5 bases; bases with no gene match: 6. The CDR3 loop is CASSPRGGSDTQYF. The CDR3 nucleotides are TGTGCCAGCAGCCCGCGGGGGGGCTCGGATACGCAGTATTTT.

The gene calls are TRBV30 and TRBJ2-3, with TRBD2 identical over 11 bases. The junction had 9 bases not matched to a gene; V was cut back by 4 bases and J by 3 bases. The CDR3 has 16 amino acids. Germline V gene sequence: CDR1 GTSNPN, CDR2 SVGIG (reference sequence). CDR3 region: CAWTDLAGGWTDTQYF. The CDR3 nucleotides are TGTGCCTGGACCGATCTAGCGGGGGGATGGACAGATACGCAGTATTTT.

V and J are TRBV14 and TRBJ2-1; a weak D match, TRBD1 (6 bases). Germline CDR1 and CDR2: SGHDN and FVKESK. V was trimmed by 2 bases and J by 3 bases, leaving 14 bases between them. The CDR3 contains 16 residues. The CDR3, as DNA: TGTGCCAGCAGCCAACCCCGGGACACCTTCTACAATGAGCAGTTCTTC. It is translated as CASSQPRDTFYNEQFF.

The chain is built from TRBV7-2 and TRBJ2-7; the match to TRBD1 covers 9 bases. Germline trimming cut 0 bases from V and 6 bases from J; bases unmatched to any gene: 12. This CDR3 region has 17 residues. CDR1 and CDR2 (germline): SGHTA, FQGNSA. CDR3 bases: TGTGCCAGCAGCTTAGCCACCGTGAGAGGACAGGGGTTCGAGCAGTACTTC. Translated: CASSLATVRGQGFEQYF. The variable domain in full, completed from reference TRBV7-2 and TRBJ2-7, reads GAGVSQSPSNKVTEKGKDVELRCDPISGHTALYWYRQSLGQGLEFLIYFQGNSAPDKSGLPSDRFSAERTGGSVSTLTIQRTQQEDSAVYLCASSLATVRGQGFEQYFGPGTRLTVT.

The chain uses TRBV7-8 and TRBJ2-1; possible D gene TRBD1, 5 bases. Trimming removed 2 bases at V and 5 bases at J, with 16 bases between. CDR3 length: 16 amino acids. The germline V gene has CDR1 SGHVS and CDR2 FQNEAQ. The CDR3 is CASSLFRQGLNNEQFF. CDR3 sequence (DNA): TGTGCCAGCAGCTTATTTCGGCAGGGTCTCAACAATGAGCAGTTCTTC.

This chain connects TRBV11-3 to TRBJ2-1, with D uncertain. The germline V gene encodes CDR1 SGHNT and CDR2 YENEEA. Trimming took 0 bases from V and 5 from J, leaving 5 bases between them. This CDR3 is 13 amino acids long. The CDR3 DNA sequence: TGTGCCAGCAGCTTAGATCTTCACAATGAGCAGTTCTTC. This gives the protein CASSLDLHNEQFF.

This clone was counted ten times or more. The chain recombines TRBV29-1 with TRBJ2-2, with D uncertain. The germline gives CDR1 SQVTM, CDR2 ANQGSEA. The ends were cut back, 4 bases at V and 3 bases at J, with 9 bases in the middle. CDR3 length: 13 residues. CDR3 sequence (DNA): TGCAGCGTTGGAAGAGATCACACCGGGGAGCTGTTTTTT. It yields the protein CSVGRDHTGELFF.

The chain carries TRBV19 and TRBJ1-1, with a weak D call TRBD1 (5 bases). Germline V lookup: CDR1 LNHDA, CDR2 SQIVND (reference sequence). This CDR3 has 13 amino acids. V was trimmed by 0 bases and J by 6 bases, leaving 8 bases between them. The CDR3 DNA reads TGTGCCAGTAGTATAGATCTCAGGGCTGAAGCTTTCTTT. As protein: CASSIDLRAEAFF.

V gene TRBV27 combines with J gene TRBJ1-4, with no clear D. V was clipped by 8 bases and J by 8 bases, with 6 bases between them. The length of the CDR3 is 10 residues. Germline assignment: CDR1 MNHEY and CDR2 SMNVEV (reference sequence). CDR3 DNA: TGTGCCAGCCAACAAGAAAAACTGTTTTTT. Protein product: CASQQEKLFF.

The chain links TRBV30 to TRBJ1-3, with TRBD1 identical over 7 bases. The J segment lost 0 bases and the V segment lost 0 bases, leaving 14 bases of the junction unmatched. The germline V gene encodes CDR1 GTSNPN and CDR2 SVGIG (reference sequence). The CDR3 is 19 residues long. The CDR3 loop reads CAWSVGLLGGQSSGNTIYF. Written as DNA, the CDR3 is TGTGCCTGGAGTGTCGGTTTATTGGGGGGACAGAGCTCTGGAAACACCATATATTTT.